A single sample gave rise to the 24 T cell receptor beta chains below, sequenced in a study of tumor-infiltrating lymphocytes in primary liver carcinoma. Researchers generated TCR beta cDNA from roughly 500 ng of total RNA, relying on a constant-region primer. Three-round nested multiplex PCR performed with slightly modified ARM-PCR produced the TCR beta libraries. Forward primers for TRBV1-TRBV30 and a C-beta reverse primer served the first two PCR rounds, at roughly 10 cycles each. TCRdb processed the multiplex PCR reads anew with MiXCR; each CDR3 protein has one entry. This table has about 200,000 distinct CDR3 sequences, 70% to 90% appearing once. Starting material for RNA and DNA co-extraction consisted of roughly 19-30 mg of unsorted bulk tissue. Sequenced material: tumor tissue from primary liver carcinoma. These receptors all stem from a man aged 35 to 55 with primary liver carcinoma and hepatitis B virus infection.

This chain links TRBV5-5 with TRBJ1-5; TRBD1 agrees at 8 bases. Trimming at V came to 5 bases and at J to 7 bases, leaving 11 bases not matched to a gene. The CDR3 has 15 amino acids. The germline gives CDR1 SGHKS, CDR2 YYEKEE (reference sequence). The CDR3 region is CASSTTGAPKQPQHF. The CDR3 DNA reads TGTGCCAGCAGTACGACAGGGGCCCCAAAACAGCCCCAGCATTTT.

The V call is TRBV5-4, the J call TRBJ2-4; D is perhaps TRBD1 (6 bases). The length of the CDR3 is 13 residues. V was pared by 2 bases and J by 15 bases, with 18 bases between. CDR1 SGHNT and CDR2 YYREEE come from the germline V gene (reference sequence). The CDR3: CASSLLTGTRMYF. In DNA, the CDR3 is TGTGCCAGCAGCTTACTGACCGGGACACGGATGTACTTC.

This rearrangement joins TRBV5-6 to TRBJ2-7; D remains unclear. V lost 6 bases, J lost 7 bases, and 11 bases lay in between. Germline CDR1 reads SGHDT; CDR2 reads YYEEEE. CDR3 length equals 11 residues. CDR3 sequence: CASNSLREQYF. For the CDR3, the DNA is TGTGCCAGCAACTCCTTGAGGGAGCAGTACTTC.

The V and J genes are TRBV29-1 and TRBJ2-5; the D gene is possibly TRBD1 (6 bases). Germline loops: CDR1 SQVTM, CDR2 ANQGSEA. Trimming stripped 7 bases from V and 4 bases from J, with 16 bases between. The CDR3 contains 13 residues. CDR3 loop: CSADETGGETQYF. DNA of the CDR3: TGCAGCGCTGATGAGACAGGCGGAGAGACCCAGTACTTC.

The sample holds one count of this clonotype. This CDR3 is missing its conserved last phenylalanine or tryptophan, likely due to a read error. The DNA is omitted, as the CDR3 cannot be located on it reliably, and the CDR3 follows TCRdb's listing. V gene TRBV6-6 combines with J gene TRBJ2-7. Germline-derived CDR1 and CDR2 are MNHNY and SVGAGI (reference sequence). The length of the CDR3 is 14 amino acids, counting both ends. CDR3 in amino acids: CASSYSGRFGEHYL.

As to this clonotype: One end of the junction is discordant with germline, which a read error may explain. This chain links TRBV29-1 with TRBJ2-2, with D possibly being TRBD2 (5 bases). Germline CDR1 and CDR2: SQVTM and ANQGSEA. The CDR3 totals 13 residues. Here the CDR3 DNA reads TGCAGCGATGAACACACGAACACCGGGGAACTGTTTTTT. Translation gives CSDEHTNTGELFF.

This rearrangement joins TRBV6-6 to TRBJ2-7; perhaps TRBD2 as D (7 bases). V lost 6 bases, J lost 3 bases, and 24 bases lay in between. The CDR3 totals 17 residues. Germline V CDR1 and CDR2: MNHNY, SVGAGI (reference sequence). CDR3 sequence (DNA): TGTGCCAGCAGCCCTGGGCTAAACGGGGGGCGGGACTACGAGCAGTACTTC. Translation: CASSPGLNGGRDYEQYF.

Concerning this clonotype itself: One junction end disagrees with the germline gene, perhaps due to a read error. The CDR3 DNA sequence: TGTGCCAGCAAGCCCAATACAGATACGCAATATTTT. It codes for CASKPNTDTQYF. The rearrangement joins TRBV6-1 to TRBJ2-3, with unresolved D. Germline CDR1 reads MNHNS; CDR2 reads SASEGT. This CDR3 contains 12 residues.

In this sample, this clonotype turned up many times. V gene TRBV7-8 combines with J gene TRBJ2-3, with D possibly being TRBD2 (5 bases). V was shortened by 5 bases and J by 0 bases, with 12 bases between the two germline ends. The CDR3 spans 15 residues. Germline loops: CDR1 SGHVS, CDR2 FQNEAQ. The CDR3 spells CASSPLLESTDTQYF. In DNA, the CDR3 is TGTGCCAGCAGCCCCCTACTAGAAAGCACAGATACGCAGTATTTT. Complete variable domain (other parts from reference TRBV7-8 and TRBJ2-3): GAGVSQSPRYKVAKRGQDVALRCDPISGHVSLFWYQQALGQGPEFLTYFQNEAQLDKSGLPSDRFFAERPEGSVSTLKIQRTQQEDSAVYLCASSPLLESTDTQYFGPGTRLTVL.

The chain has TRBV6-5 and TRBJ2-3; 8 bases align to TRBD2. Germline CDR1 MNHEY, CDR2 SVGAGI. This CDR3 contains 15 residues. The V gene end was trimmed by 7 bases and the J gene end by 5 bases; junction bases not matched to a gene: 11. The CDR3 spells CASNTGLAGRDTQYF. In DNA form, the CDR3 reads TGTGCCAGCAACACAGGATTAGCGGGAAGAGATACGCAGTATTTT.

A remark on this clonotype: One junction end does not reproduce the germline sequence, and a read error may be involved. The rearrangement uses TRBV13 and TRBJ2-7; 7 bases line up with TRBD1. CDR3 length: 14 residues. Germline assignment: CDR1 PRHDT and CDR2 FYEKMQ (reference sequence). CDR3 in DNA: TGTGCCAGCAGCCCGCGGACAGGATCCTACGAGCAATACTTC. Its translation: CASSPRTGSYEQYF.

This clonotype was picked up one time. The CDR3 is CASSFVSGRDKGTNTQYF. The CDR3 nucleotides are TGCGCCAGCAGCTTCGTTAGCGGGAGGGACAAGGGGACAAATACGCAGTATTTT. The rearrangement joins TRBV5-1 to TRBJ2-3; 11 bases align to TRBD2. The germline gives CDR1 SGHRS, CDR2 YFSETQ. This CDR3 contains 18 residues. Trimming cost V 2 bases and J 7 bases; bases outside gene matches: 15. The variable domain in full, with the rest retrieved from reference TRBV5-1 and TRBJ2-3, is KAGVTQTPRYLIKTRGQQVTLSCSPISGHRSVSWYQQTPGQGLQFLFEYFSETQRNKGNFPGRFSGRQFSNSRSEMNVSTLELGDSALYLCASSFVSGRDKGTNTQYFGPGTRLTVL.

Notes on this clonotype: Mismatch with germline at one junction end may stem from a read error. This rearrangement joins TRBV12-3 or TRBV12-4 to TRBJ2-1, with D unresolved. CDR3 length: 11 amino acids. Here the CDR3 reads CASSTRNEQLF. CDR3 coding DNA: TGTGCCAGCAGCACTCGCAATGAGCAACTCTTC.

V and J are TRBV6-2 or TRBV6-3 and TRBJ1-5; maybe TRBD1 (5 bases). This CDR3 comprises 14 residues. In germline, CDR1 is MNHEY, CDR2 SVGEGT. Trimming removed 7 bases at V and 7 bases at J, with 17 bases between. CDR3 amino acids: CASTVVKWDQPQHF. The CDR3 region has the DNA TGTGCCAGCACCGTGGTGAAATGGGACCAGCCCCAGCATTTT.

Comment on this clonotype: At one end the junction does not follow the germline gene, possibly because of a read error. The chain is built from TRBV14 and TRBJ2-6; tentative D call: TRBD1 (6 bases). Per the germline V gene, CDR1 is SGHDN and CDR2 is FVKESK. This CDR3 contains 19 residues. CDR3 in amino acids: CGSSPRWTVLLSWANVLTF. Here the CDR3 DNA reads TGTGGCAGCAGCCCACGATGGACAGTACTCCTCTCTTGGGCCAACGTCCTGACTTTC.

On this clonotype itself: One junction end does not reproduce the germline sequence, and a read error may be involved. The rearrangement joins TRBV4-2 to TRBJ2-7; D remains ambiguous. Germline CDR1 reads LGHNA; CDR2 reads YNFKEQ. This CDR3 has 12 amino acids. The CDR3 here is CASSQEAHEQCF. CDR3 nucleotide sequence: TGTGCCAGCAGCCAAGAAGCCCACGAGCAATGCTTC.

This clonotype was recorded a few times. The chain is built from TRBV29-1 and TRBJ2-7; D may be TRBD1 (5 bases). The germline CDR1 and CDR2 sequences are SQVTM and ANQGSEA. This CDR3 has 11 residues. The chain's CDR3 is CSALLGAEQYF. DNA for the CDR3: TGCAGTGCCCTCTTAGGGGCCGAGCAGTACTTC.

Remarks on this clonotype: The germline gene is not matched at one end of the junction; a read error may be the cause. The V gene is TRBV5-1, the J gene TRBJ2-2, with TRBD2 matching 13 bases. This CDR3 is 17 amino acids long. CDR1 SGHRS and CDR2 YFSETQ come from the germline V gene. CDR3 region: CASSFELAGGNTAELFF. The CDR3 coding sequence is TGCGCCAGCAGCTTTGAACTAGCGGGAGGGAACACCGCGGAGCTGTTTTTT.

With regard to this clonotype: No conserved phenylalanine or tryptophan ends this CDR3, so it is likely a read error. V gene TRBV6-2 or TRBV6-3 combines with J gene TRBJ2-7; D is unclear. The germline gives CDR1 MNHEY, CDR2 SVGEGT. This CDR3 spans 13 amino acids. The CDR3 here is CPSSYEVHYEQYS. The CDR3 DNA is TGTCCCAGCAGTTACGAGGTACACTACGAGCAGTACTCC.

This rearrangement joins TRBV12-3 or TRBV12-4 to TRBJ1-5; D ambiguous. CDR3 size: 15 residues. V was cut by 6 bases and J by 7 bases, with 19 bases left in between. The CDR3 reads CASSPAVQVNQPQHF. In DNA form, the CDR3 reads TGTGCCAGCAGCCCCGCAGTGCAGGTTAACCAGCCCCAGCATTTT.

Details on this clonotype: One end of the junction is discordant with germline, which a read error may explain. V and J are TRBV5-1 and TRBJ2-1; D gene ambiguous. The CDR3 contains 14 residues. In germline, CDR1 is SGHRS, CDR2 YFSETQ. Here the CDR3 DNA reads TGCGTCAGCAACTTGGAAGTCCAACCCAATGAGCAGTTCTTC. Translated, it gives CVSNLEVQPNEQFF.

As regards this clonotype: The conserved phenylalanine or tryptophan normally closing the CDR3 is absent here, so this likely arose from a read error. The DNA of the CDR3 is TGTGCCATCAGCTTAGGCCCGACCACTGAAGCTTTCTAT. It codes for CAISLGPTTEAFY. This chain connects TRBV11-2 to TRBJ1-1, with unresolved D. The CDR3 sequence is 13 residues long. Germline CDR1 reads SGHAT; CDR2 reads FQNNGV.

This clonotype was found once. Its ends do not fully match the called genes, so a read error is possible. The J gene is TRBJ2-5, the V gene TRBV6-6, with D possibly matching TRBD2 (6 bases). Germline CDR1 reads MNHNY; CDR2 reads SVGAGI (reference sequence). This CDR3 contains 14 residues. The CDR3 DNA reads as TGTGCCAGTAGTTACTCTGGGGACTTGGGGGCCCAGTACTTC. This codes for CASSYSGDLGAQYF.

On this clonotype itself: Because it lacks the conserved phenylalanine or tryptophan at the end, this CDR3 is likely a read error. The chain is built from TRBV29-1 and TRBJ2-7; D possibly uses TRBD1 or TRBD2 (5 bases each). Germline-derived CDR1 and CDR2 are SQVTM and ANQGSEA. V lost 8 bases and J lost 6, with 23 bases in between. The CDR3 spans 14 residues. The CDR3 nucleotides read TGCAGCTTACAAGTTACATGGGGCGAGGGCGAGCAGTACATC. It specifies CSLQVTWGEGEQYI.